A single sample gave rise to the 13 T cell receptor beta chains below, sequenced in a study of T cell responses to AZD1222 COVID-19 vaccine. The assay was immunoSEQ multiplex PCR, and TCRdb's table has in-frame clones only and misses some. Among more than 150,000 clones, around 94% were seen once, and the ten largest hold around 9.3%. This specimen consisted of peripheral blood, obtained on day 0 of AZD1222 vaccination. These receptors were collected from an adult in good health.

This clone was observed a handful of times. This chain joins TRBV6-2 or TRBV6-3 and TRBJ2-3; the D gene is possibly TRBD2 (5 bases). Trimming removed 2 bases from V and 5 bases from J, with 11 bases in between. This CDR3 spans 14 amino acids. The germline V gene encodes CDR1 MNHEY and CDR2 SVGEGT. CDR3 amino acids: CASSYRVGGDTQYF. The CDR3 DNA reads TGTGCCAGCAGTTACAGGGTAGGAGGAGATACGCAGTATTTT.

The J gene is TRBJ2-5, the V gene TRBV2; TRBD2 might be the D (6 bases). Trimming removed 0 bases from V and 2 bases from J, with 10 bases in between. Germline assignment: CDR1 SNHLY and CDR2 FYNNEI. The CDR3 is 15 amino acids. The CDR3 here is CASSEAWRDQETQYF. The CDR3 DNA reads as TGTGCCAGCAGTGAAGCGTGGAGGGATCAAGAGACCCAGTACTTC.

The V and J genes are TRBV7-9 and TRBJ2-2; D not resolved. V lost 1 base to trimming and J lost 1 base, with 7 bases between them. This CDR3 is built from 15 residues. From germline, CDR1 is SEHNR and CDR2 FQNEAQ (reference sequence). In DNA, the CDR3 is TGTGCCAGCAGCTTAGACAGCTGGAACACCGGGGAGCTGTTTTTT. Amino acid sequence: CASSLDSWNTGELFF.

The chain links TRBV10-2 to TRBJ1-2; D gene ambiguous. Per the germline V gene, CDR1 is WSHSY and CDR2 is SAAADI. This CDR3 region has 13 residues. Trimming pared 6 bases from V and 3 bases from J, leaving 11 bases between. The CDR3 coding sequence is TGCGCCAGCAGCCGGGCGGAGGACTATGGCTACACCTTC. Amino acids: CASSRAEDYGYTF.

V gene TRBV5-5 combines with J gene TRBJ2-1; unclear D gene. From germline, CDR1 is SGHKS and CDR2 YYEKEE (reference sequence). V gave up 4 bases and J gave up 4 bases, with 12 bases separating them. The CDR3 is made up of 14 amino acids. The CDR3 DNA follows: TGTGCCAGCAGCCCCCCCCCGGATTACAATGAGCAGTTCTTC. Translating gives CASSPPPDYNEQFF.

Here the CDR3 reads CASSRGLGAGNTIYF. Written as DNA, the CDR3 is TGTGCCAGCTCAAGAGGGCTGGGGGCAGGAAACACCATATATTTT. V gene TRBV11-3 combines with J gene TRBJ1-3; D possibly corresponds to TRBD1 (6 bases). V lost 8 bases and J lost 4, with 18 bases in between. In germline, CDR1 is SGHNT, CDR2 YENEEA. This CDR3 has 15 residues.

The chain joins TRBV11-2 to TRBJ2-3, with a weak D call TRBD2 (5 bases). CDR1 is SGHAT and CDR2 is FQNNGV in the germline V gene. The CDR3 runs to 15 residues. V was clipped by 5 bases and J by 1 base, with 13 bases between them. The CDR3 sequence: CASSRWTVRTDTQYF. The CDR3, as DNA: TGTGCCAGCAGCCGTTGGACTGTCCGCACAGATACGCAGTATTTT.

The J gene is TRBJ1-2, the V gene TRBV5-8; D possibly corresponds to TRBD1 (5 bases). V lost 4 bases, J lost 7 bases, and 14 bases lay in between. The V gene's germline CDR1 is SGHTS and CDR2 YDEGEE. The CDR3 consists of 13 residues. CDR3: CASSPSGGFGYTF. DNA for the CDR3: TGTGCCAGCAGCCCTTCCGGGGGGTTTGGCTACACCTTC.

The rearrangement uses TRBV6-2 or TRBV6-3 and TRBJ1-1; 7 nucleotides align to TRBD1. Germline V gives CDR1 MNHEY, CDR2 SVGEGT. The CDR3 loop spans 16 amino acids. The V gene end was trimmed by 2 bases and the J gene end by 3 bases; junction bases not matched to a gene: 9. The CDR3: CASSYGRQGRDTEAFF. In DNA, the CDR3 is TGTGCCAGCAGTTACGGAAGACAGGGAAGGGACACTGAAGCTTTCTTT.

This clone was counted only a few times. The rearrangement uses TRBV27 and TRBJ1-1; D gene uncertain. The CDR3 is 16 amino acids. Trimming shortened V by 4 bases and J by 0 bases, and 15 bases separated the two germline ends. Germline CDR1 is MNHEY and CDR2 is SMNVEV (reference sequence). The CDR3 DNA reads TGTGCCAGCAGTTGGAACTCTCGGGGTATGAACACTGAAGCTTTCTTT. The encoded protein is CASSWNSRGMNTEAFF.

This clone appeared a single time. This rearrangement joins TRBV2 to TRBJ1-1, with D possibly being TRBD1 (5 bases). Germline CDR1 reads SNHLY; CDR2 reads FYNNEI. V lost 6 bases and J lost 0, with 14 bases in between. CDR3 length: 15 residues. In DNA form, the CDR3 reads TGTGCCAGCAGATACGGGGCGGACATGAACACTGAAGCTTTCTTT. Protein product: CASRYGADMNTEAFF.

The rearrangement links TRBV28 to TRBJ2-3; no definite D call. V gave up 4 bases and J gave up 3 bases, with 17 bases separating them. Looked up from germline, CDR1 is MDHEN and CDR2 is SYDVKM. This CDR3 is built from 16 residues. The chain's CDR3 is CASSSGRAVGTDTQYF. The CDR3 region has the DNA TGTGCCAGCAGTTCCGGTCGGGCAGTGGGGACAGATACGCAGTATTTT.

The chain uses TRBV6-6 and TRBJ2-3, with a possible D match to TRBD2 (7 bases). CDR3 length: 15 amino acids. The V gene's germline CDR1 is MNHNY and CDR2 SVGAGI (reference sequence). V lost 7 bases to trimming and J lost 6 bases, with 20 bases between them. CDR3 amino acids: CASTKSKGGRDTQYF. The CDR3 region has the DNA TGTGCCAGCACTAAGTCTAAGGGGGGGCGGGATACGCAGTATTTT.